This T cell receptor (beta chain) appears in the sequencing data of a study of blood T cells in healthy people across ages. A second about 7 to 11 cycle PCR used barcoded and J-beta primers. TCRdb analysed the 5' RACE reads with MiXCR anew, one entry per CDR3 protein. Among hundreds of thousands of distinct CDR3 sequences listed, around 50% were seen once. Sequencing input: blood. The clonotype originates from a man aged 40-49 years in good health.

CDR3 DNA: TGTGCCAGCAGCCCCAGTCACTACGAGCAGTACTTC. Translating gives CASSPSHYEQYF. This chain connects TRBV12-3 or TRBV12-4 to TRBJ2-7; D unresolved. With 6 bases removed from V and 3 bases from J, the gap between germline ends came to 9 bases. The CDR3 contains 12 residues.